The 15 T cell receptor beta chains listed next were all sequenced from one sample in a study of regulatory T cells in long-lasting Graves disease. Investigators prepared the TCR beta libraries by applying iRepertoire HTBI primers and Arm-PCR of CDR3 regions. TCRdb passed the multiplex PCR reads through MiXCR, listing each CDR3 protein once. The data hold a few hundred thousand distinct CDR3 sequences, with around 22% observed a single time. Stated time point: persistent/refractory GD, antithyroid drugs over 5 years with positive TRAb. Following extraction of RNA from PBMCs, that RNA was used to make the TCR library. This material consisted of peripheral blood mononuclear cells (PBMCs), taken when the disease was refractory, from a patient treated with antithyroid drugs. These receptors came from a female donor with Graves disease.

The chain carries TRBV5-1 and TRBJ1-3; D remains unclear. This CDR3 is built from 13 residues. V was trimmed by 3 bases and J by 0 bases, leaving 4 bases between them. Germline CDR1 SGHRS, CDR2 YFSETQ. The CDR3 spells CASSSISGNTIYF. CDR3 bases: TGCGCCAGCAGCTCCATCTCTGGAAACACCATATATTTT.

There are a few counts of this clonotype. This sequence joins TRBV5-6 and TRBJ2-2; 10 bases are a match to TRBD2. CDR3 length: 15 amino acids. J lost 7 bases, V lost 5 bases, and 8 bases had no gene match. The germline CDR1 and CDR2 sequences are SGHDT and YYEEEE. The CDR3 reads CASSALAGVRGELFF. The CDR3 DNA reads TGTGCCAGCAGTGCTCTAGCGGGAGTCCGCGGGGAGCTGTTTTTT.

This clonotype was detected only a few times. The chain joins TRBV9 to TRBJ2-5; 13 bases are shared with TRBD2. CDR3 length: 17 amino acids. Germline-derived CDR1 and CDR2 are SGDLS and YYNGEE. J lost 5 bases, V lost 3 bases, and 10 bases had no gene match. CDR3 sequence reads: CASSGRTSGSSRETQYF. CDR3 nucleotide sequence: TGTGCCAGCAGCGGAAGGACTAGCGGGAGTTCGAGGGAGACCCAGTACTTC. The full variable domain, rest sourced from reference TRBV9 and TRBJ2-5, is DSGVTQTPKHLITATGQRVTLRCSPRSGDLSVYWYQQSLDQGLQFLIQYYNGEERAKGNILERFSAQQFPDLHSELNLSSLELGDSALYFCASSGRTSGSSRETQYFGPGTRLLVL.

The table lists this clonotype with a few counts. V is TRBV10-3 and J is TRBJ1-2; TRBD1 might be the D (5 bases). The germline V and J ends were trimmed by 10 bases and 6 bases, with 15 bases remaining between them. The CDR3 is 12 residues long. Germline-derived CDR1 and CDR2 are ENHRY and SYGVKD. DNA for the CDR3: TGTGCCAGCGGTAGCAGGGTAGATGGCTACACCTTC. It codes for CASGSRVDGYTF.

This clonotype came up many times. The rearrangement links TRBV28 to TRBJ2-4; 8 positions agree with TRBD2. V shed 8 bases, J shed 4 bases, and the junction held 4 bases outside the gene matches. Germline V gives CDR1 MDHEN, CDR2 SYDVKM. This CDR3 has 13 residues. CDR3 nucleotides: TGTGCCAGCCTCCCGGGGGGGAAAAACATTCAGTACTTC. Amino acids: CASLPGGKNIQYF.

This clonotype was seen repeatedly, ten times or more. The chain uses TRBV30 and TRBJ1-1; 7 bases fit TRBD1. The germline gives CDR1 GTSNPN, CDR2 SVGIG (reference sequence). The CDR3 runs 11 residues. V shed 2 bases and J 11 bases; nucleotides not matched to a gene: 5. CDR3 DNA sequence: TGTGCCTGGAGTACGGACAGGTGGGCTTTCTTT. It codes for CAWSTDRWAFF.

There are a few counts of this clonotype. The chain has TRBV20-1 and TRBJ2-7; TRBD2 aligns across 9 bases. Germline assignment: CDR1 DFQATT and CDR2 SNEGSKA (reference sequence). The CDR3 covers 15 residues. With V trimmed by 0 bases and J by 6 bases, 9 bases remained unmatched. The CDR3: CSAREGLARDSEQYF. CDR3 DNA sequence: TGCAGTGCTAGAGAAGGACTAGCGCGAGATTCCGAGCAGTACTTC.

This clonotype was seen a handful of times. The V gene is TRBV27, the J gene TRBJ2-7, with 9 bases lining up with TRBD1. CDR1 and CDR2 (germline): MNHEY, SMNVEV (reference sequence). The CDR3 runs 16 residues. J gave up 1 base and V 1 base, and 5 bases lay outside the gene matches. CDR3 sequence (DNA): TGTGCCAGCAGTTTATTTGGACAGGGGCGTTCCTACGAGCAGTACTTC. This gives the protein CASSLFGQGRSYEQYF.

The sample holds a few counts of this clonotype. This chain joins TRBV20-1 and TRBJ1-5; a weak D match, TRBD1 (5 bases). The CDR3 totals 14 residues. With 0 bases removed from V and 7 bases from J, the gap between germline ends came to 13 bases. Per germline, CDR1 DFQATT and CDR2 SNEGSKA (reference sequence). This chain's CDR3 is CSARDGGGRQPQHF. The CDR3 DNA reads TGCAGTGCTAGAGATGGGGGGGGAAGACAGCCCCAGCATTTT.

This rearrangement joins TRBV20-1 to TRBJ2-2, with D hard to call. This CDR3 region has 13 residues. V lost 3 bases and J 6 bases, leaving 11 bases between the germline ends. CDR1 and CDR2 (germline): DFQATT, SNEGSKA (reference sequence). The CDR3 spells CSASGLEAGELFF. The CDR3 DNA sequence: TGCAGTGCTAGTGGTTTAGAAGCCGGGGAGCTGTTTTTT.

The chain combines TRBV20-1 with TRBJ1-4; TRBD1 matches 8 bases. Germline V gene sequence: CDR1 DFQATT, CDR2 SNEGSKA (reference sequence). This CDR3 region has 16 residues. V was pared by 0 bases and J by 4 bases, with 7 bases of the junction left unmatched. CDR3 coding DNA: TGCAGTGCTAGAGAAGCTCGGACAGGGAATAATGAAAAACTGTTTTTT. Amino acid sequence: CSAREARTGNNEKLFF.

As to this clonotype: Being one base from a much bigger clone, this may be a read error. This CDR3 is missing its conserved last phenylalanine or tryptophan, likely due to a read error. The chain links TRBV12-3 or TRBV12-4 to TRBJ2-7; no firm D call. The CDR3 is made up of 15 amino acids. The germline V and J ends were trimmed by 6 bases and 1 base, with 16 bases remaining between them. The CDR3 region is CASSPHTARSYEQYL. The CDR3 nucleotides are TGTGCCAGCAGCCCCCACACGGCCAGGTCCTACGAGCAGTACCTC.

About this clonotype: A much larger clone sits a single nucleotide away, making a read error possible. The chain links TRBV6-1 to TRBJ1-2; D might be TRBD1 (6 bases). The CDR3 length is 15 residues. Germline V CDR1 and CDR2: MNHNS, SASEGT. CDR3 sequence: CAGSVALDRTEGYTF. Here the CDR3 DNA reads TGTGCCGGCAGCGTAGCCCTAGACAGGACGGAAGGCTACACCTTC.

This clonotype was seen at least ten times. J is TRBJ1-1 and V is TRBV7-9, with a weak D call TRBD1 (6 bases). The CDR3 spans 13 residues. Germline V gene data show CDR1 as SEHNR and CDR2 as FQNEAQ (reference sequence). V was shortened by 3 bases and J by 6 bases, with 11 bases between the two germline ends. The CDR3 loop reads CASSFSRTAEAFF. Here the CDR3 DNA reads TGTGCCAGCAGCTTCTCTAGGACAGCTGAAGCTTTCTTT.

The chain couples TRBV5-1 to TRBJ1-6; the D is unclear. Trimming took off 1 base at V and 14 bases at J, with 16 bases between the two ends. The CDR3 is made up of 14 amino acids. Germline V gives CDR1 SGHRS, CDR2 YFSETQ. Written as DNA, the CDR3 is TGCGCCAGCAGCTTGCCGACGTCGAAGGGTACCCTCCACTTT. Its translation: CASSLPTSKGTLHF.